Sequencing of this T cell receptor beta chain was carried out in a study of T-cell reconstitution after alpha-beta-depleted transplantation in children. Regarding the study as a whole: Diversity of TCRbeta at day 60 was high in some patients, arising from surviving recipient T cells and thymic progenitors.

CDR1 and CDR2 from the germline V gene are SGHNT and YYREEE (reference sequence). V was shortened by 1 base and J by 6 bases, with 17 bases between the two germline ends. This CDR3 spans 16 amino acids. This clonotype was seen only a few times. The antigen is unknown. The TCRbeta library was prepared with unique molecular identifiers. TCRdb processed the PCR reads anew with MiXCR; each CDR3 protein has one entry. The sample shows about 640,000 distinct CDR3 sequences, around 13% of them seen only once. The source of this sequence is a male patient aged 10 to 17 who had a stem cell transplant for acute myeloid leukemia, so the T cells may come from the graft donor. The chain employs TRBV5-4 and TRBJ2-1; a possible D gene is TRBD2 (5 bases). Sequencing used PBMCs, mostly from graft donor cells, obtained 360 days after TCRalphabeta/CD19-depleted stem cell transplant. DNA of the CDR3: TGTGCCAGCAGCTTGCCGAGGGTCGCTTTGGGCAATGAGCAGTTCTTC. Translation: CASSLPRVALGNEQFF.